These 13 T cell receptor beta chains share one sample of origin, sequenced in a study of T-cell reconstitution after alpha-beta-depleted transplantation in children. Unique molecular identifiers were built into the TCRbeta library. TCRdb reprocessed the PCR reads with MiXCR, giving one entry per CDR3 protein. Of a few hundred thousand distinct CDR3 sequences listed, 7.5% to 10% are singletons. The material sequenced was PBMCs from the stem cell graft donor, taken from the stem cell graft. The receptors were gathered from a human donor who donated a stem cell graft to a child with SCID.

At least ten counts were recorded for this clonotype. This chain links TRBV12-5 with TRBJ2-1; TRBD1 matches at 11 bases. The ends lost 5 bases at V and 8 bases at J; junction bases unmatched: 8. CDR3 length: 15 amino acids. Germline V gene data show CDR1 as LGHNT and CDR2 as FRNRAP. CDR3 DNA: TGTGCTAGTGGTACTGGACAGGGGGCGAACGATGAGCAGTTCTTC. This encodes CASGTGQGANDEQFF.

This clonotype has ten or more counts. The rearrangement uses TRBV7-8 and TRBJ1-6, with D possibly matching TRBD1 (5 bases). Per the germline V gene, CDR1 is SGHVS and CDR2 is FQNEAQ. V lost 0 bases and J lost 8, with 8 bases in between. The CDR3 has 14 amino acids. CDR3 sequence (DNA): TGTGCCAGCAGCTTAGCTCCGGGGGATTCACCCCTCCACTTT. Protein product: CASSLAPGDSPLHF.

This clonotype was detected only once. The CDR3: CASLGQDCRNEQFF. CDR3 in DNA: TGTGCCAGCTTAGGACAGGATTGCAGGAATGAGCAGTTCTTC. The rearrangement joins TRBV2 to TRBJ2-1, with 7 bases matching TRBD1. V gave up 8 bases and J gave up 7 bases; unmatched junction bases: 11. The CDR3 consists of 14 residues. Looked up from germline, CDR1 is SNHLY and CDR2 is FYNNEI.

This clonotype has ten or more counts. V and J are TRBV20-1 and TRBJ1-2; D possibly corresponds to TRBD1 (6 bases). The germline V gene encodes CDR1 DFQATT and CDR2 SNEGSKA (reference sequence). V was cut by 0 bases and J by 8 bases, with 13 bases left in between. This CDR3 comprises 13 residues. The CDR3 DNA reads TGCAGTGCTAGAGATAAACCAGGGGACGGCTACACCTTC. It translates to CSARDKPGDGYTF.

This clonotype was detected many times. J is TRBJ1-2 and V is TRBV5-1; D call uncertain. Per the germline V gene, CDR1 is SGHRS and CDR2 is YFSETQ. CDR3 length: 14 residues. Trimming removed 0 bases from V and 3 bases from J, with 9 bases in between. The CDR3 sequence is CASSLGGYDYGYTF. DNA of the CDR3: TGCGCCAGCAGCTTGGGAGGGTACGACTATGGCTACACCTTC.

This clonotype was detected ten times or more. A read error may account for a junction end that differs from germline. This CDR3 is CATFGGVSGPFWDF. The CDR3 bases are TGCGCCACGTTTGGAGGGGTCTCTGGGCCGTTTTGGGACTTC. The chain combines TRBV5-1 with TRBJ2-4, with a tentative D call TRBD2 (6 bases). CDR3 length equals 14 residues. The germline V gene encodes CDR1 SGHRS and CDR2 YFSETQ. The whole variable domain, filled in from reference TRBV5-1 and TRBJ2-4, reads KAGVTQTPRYLIKTRGQQVTLSCSPISGHRSVSWYQQTPGQGLQFLFEYFSETQRNKGNFPGRFSGRQFSNSRSEMNVSTLELGDSALYLCATFGGVSGPFWDFGAGTRLSVL.

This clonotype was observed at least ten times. The CDR3 reads CASSFSLAGVNEQFF. In DNA, the CDR3 is TGTGCCAGCAGTTTCTCTCTAGCGGGGGTAAATGAGCAGTTCTTC. This rearrangement joins TRBV27 to TRBJ2-1; 10 bases align to TRBD2. The ends lost 3 bases at V and 7 bases at J; junction bases unmatched: 6. This CDR3 has 15 residues. Germline CDR1 MNHEY, CDR2 SMNVEV (reference sequence).

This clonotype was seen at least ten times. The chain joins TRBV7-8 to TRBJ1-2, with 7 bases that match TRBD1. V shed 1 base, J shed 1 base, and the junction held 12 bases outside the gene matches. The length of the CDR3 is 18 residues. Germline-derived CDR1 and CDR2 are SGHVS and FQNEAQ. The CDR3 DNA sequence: TGTGCCAGCAGCTTAGTAGGGATTGGGGACAGTAATAACTATGGCTACACCTTC. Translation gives CASSLVGIGDSNNYGYTF.

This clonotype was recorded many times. The DNA of the CDR3 is TGTGCCAGCAGCCAAGAGGGGGATGGAAAAGAAAAACTGTTTTTT. This sequence encodes CASSQEGDGKEKLFF. The chain uses TRBV14 and TRBJ1-4, with D perhaps TRBD1 (5 bases). V lost 0 bases and J lost 8, with 13 bases in between. The CDR3 has 15 amino acids. Germline V CDR1 and CDR2: SGHDN, FVKESK.

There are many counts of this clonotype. The CDR3 spells CASSLRGRTEAFF. CDR3 sequence (DNA): TGTGCCAGCAGCTTAAGGGGTCGGACTGAAGCTTTCTTT. The rearrangement joins TRBV7-2 to TRBJ1-1, with a possible D match to TRBD1 (5 bases). The CDR3 loop spans 13 amino acids. The ends were cut back, 2 bases at V and 5 bases at J, with 9 bases in the middle. Germline loops: CDR1 SGHTA, CDR2 FQGNSA.

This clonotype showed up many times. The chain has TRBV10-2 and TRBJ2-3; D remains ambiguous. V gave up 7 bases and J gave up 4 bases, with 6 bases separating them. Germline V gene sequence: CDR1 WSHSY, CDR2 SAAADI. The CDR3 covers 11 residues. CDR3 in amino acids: CASKVADTQYF. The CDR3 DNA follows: TGCGCCAGCAAGGTGGCAGATACGCAGTATTTT.

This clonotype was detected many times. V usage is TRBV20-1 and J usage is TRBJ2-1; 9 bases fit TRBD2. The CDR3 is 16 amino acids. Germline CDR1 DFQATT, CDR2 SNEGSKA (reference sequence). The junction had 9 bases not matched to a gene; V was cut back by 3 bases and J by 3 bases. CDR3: CSASDASGVFYNEQFF. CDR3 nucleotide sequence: TGCAGTGCTAGCGACGCTAGCGGGGTTTTCTACAATGAGCAGTTCTTC.

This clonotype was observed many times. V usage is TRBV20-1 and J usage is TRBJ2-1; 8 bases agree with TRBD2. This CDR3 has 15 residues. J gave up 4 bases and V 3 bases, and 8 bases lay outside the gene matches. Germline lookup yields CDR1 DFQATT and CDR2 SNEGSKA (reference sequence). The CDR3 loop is CSARGEGGGYNEQFF. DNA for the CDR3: TGCAGTGCTAGGGGAGAAGGCGGGGGGTACAATGAGCAGTTCTTC.